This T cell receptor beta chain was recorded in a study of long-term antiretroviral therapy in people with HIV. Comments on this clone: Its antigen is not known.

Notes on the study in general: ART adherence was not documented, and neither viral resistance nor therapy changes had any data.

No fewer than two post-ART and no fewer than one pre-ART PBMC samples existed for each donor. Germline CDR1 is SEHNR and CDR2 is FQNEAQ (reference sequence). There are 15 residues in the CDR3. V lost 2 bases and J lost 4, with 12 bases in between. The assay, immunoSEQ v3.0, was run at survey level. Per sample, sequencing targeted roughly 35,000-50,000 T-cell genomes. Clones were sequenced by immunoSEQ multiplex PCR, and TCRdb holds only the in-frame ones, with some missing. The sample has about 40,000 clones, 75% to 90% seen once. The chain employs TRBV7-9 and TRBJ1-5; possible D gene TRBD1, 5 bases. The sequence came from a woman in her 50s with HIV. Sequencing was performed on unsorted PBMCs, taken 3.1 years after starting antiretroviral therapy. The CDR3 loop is CASSLSTGLNQPQHF. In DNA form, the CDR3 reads TGTGCCAGCAGCTTAAGTACAGGTCTAAATCAGCCCCAGCATTTT.